This TCR beta chain was captured by sequencing in a study of blood T cell repertoires in COVID-19. Study-level information: Acute and convalescent COVID-19 specimens originated in the United States, Italy and Spain. Sample material is recorded as cDNA or gDNA derived from T cells, B-cell-depleted T cells, or PBMCs.

CDR3 size: 15 residues. V was clipped by 0 bases and J by 0 bases, with 7 bases between them. Per germline, CDR1 SGDLS and CDR2 YYNGEE. Original data processing: Amplified reference gene primers provided the basis for estimating nucleated cell counts. Clones were sequenced by immunoSEQ multiplex PCR, and TCRdb holds only the in-frame ones, with some missing. V and J calls and clone size are copied from that table; D and trimming were computed from the DNA. The sample records about 100,000 clones, approximately 90% being singletons. The chain recombines TRBV9 with TRBJ2-1; no clear D. The TCR sequence derives from a man aged 55-75 years with acute or convalescent COVID-19. The sample was peripheral blood. CDR3 nucleotide sequence: TGTGCCAGCAGCGTAGACTCAAGCTCCTACAATGAGCAGTTCTTC. The encoded protein is CASSVDSSSYNEQFF.